The T cell receptor (beta chain) described here comes from a study of blood T cell repertoires in COVID-19. At the level of the study: The origin of the acute and convalescent COVID-19 samples was the United States, Italy and Spain. PBMCs, B-cell-depleted T cells, or T cells provided the cDNA or gDNA that made up the material.

In the source study's methods: Counts of nucleated cells, estimated from reference gene primer amplification, were obtained. Method: immunoSEQ multiplex PCR; TCRdb's copy keeps in-frame clones and lacks some. The DNA was the basis for D and trimming; V, J and clone size are from that table. Of more than 85,000 clones listed, about 80% are singletons. The sequencing input was peripheral blood. The clonotype originates from a woman of 80 years or more with active or convalescent COVID-19.

In nucleotides, the CDR3 is TGCGCCAGCAGCCCTCCCTTAGCGGGGCCCACAGATACGCAGTATTTT. Its protein product is CASSPPLAGPTDTQYF. V is TRBV5-1 and J is TRBJ2-3; 8 nucleotides align to TRBD2. Germline assignment: CDR1 SGHRS and CDR2 YFSETQ. The CDR3 contains 16 residues. V was clipped by 4 bases and J by 2 bases; unmatched bases: 9.